This T cell receptor beta chain was sequenced in a study of TIL therapy for anti-PD-1-resistant metastatic lung cancer (dated by TCRdb to about 2021). With regard to the full study: Tumors were collected before any PD-1/PD-L1 blockade, after which patients were given nivolumab, and patients who progressed were given lymphodepletion, an infusion of expanded TIL and IL-2. A median age of about 57 years (range about 38-75) and a median tumor PD-L1 proportion score of 6% were recorded among enrolled patients. Most of the cohort had lung adenocarcinoma, including a few EGFR-mutant tumors and two ALK-rearranged tumors, and half of the patients were either current or former smokers. A median non-synonymous tumor mutation burden of under 1.9 mutations per megabase was determined across the cohort by whole-exome sequencing. Tumor and peripheral blood T cell receptor beta sequencing was used to track clonotypes across tumor, expanded TIL product and serial blood samples. Here is what the overall study found, with its caveats: The cohort was highly selected, with more treatment-naive, never-smoker and oncogene-addicted patients than typical, limiting generalizability. The baseline peripheral repertoire was partially replaced by infused TIL clonotypes, which then decayed over months, and persistence showed no apparent association with response. The study protocol defined all tumor marker inferences as exploratory.

Read against the paper, the sample's time point label means: pre-treatment sample, taken before nivolumab and TIL therapy. Adults with stage 4 NSCLC were enrolled in a dual-center phase I trial from October 2017 to early 2020. Samples were obtained from a single-arm, open-label phase I trial in which tumor-infiltrating lymphocyte therapy with nivolumab was evaluated in advanced non-small cell lung cancer. Blood mononuclear cells from EDTA tubes were separated on a Ficoll gradient and snap-frozen as pellets, and DNA was extracted from the cells using a Qiagen mini-prep kit. Remarks on this clone: The antigen it recognizes is unknown. Base qualities were left out, and no much larger clone turns up one base away.

TCR beta CDR3 regions were amplified from genomic DNA by bias-controlled multiplex PCR with the immunoSEQ v3 hsTCRB kit. TCR libraries were sequenced on an Illumina NextSeq 500 to some 2 million read pairs for survey level or roughly 5-6.5 million for deep level. Turning to the authors' computational methods: The immunoSEQ Analyzer software assigned V, D and J genes, filtered out non-productive sequences, and reported clonality. To compare repertoires between infused TIL and blood, productive Simpson clonality was used along with the Morisita overlap index of productive TRB rearrangements. Absolute clonotype counts in blood were estimated as lymphocyte count times CD3+ fraction times the clone's productive frequency. TCRdb retrieved this table from immuneACCESS and kept in-frame rearrangements only. Not all clones are present; in checked studies, unresolved V genes account for under half, and no reason is known for the remainder. That table gives V, J and clone size, and the DNA gave D and trimming. This sample has 36,000 or so clones in its table, and 73% of those were observed once. 4.5% to 6% of the sample is held by the ten biggest clonotypes.

From the cysteine through the phenylalanine, the CDR3 covers 17 amino acids. Only CDR3 DNA is held: 51 bases, read in frame from base 1. Taken from the germline V gene, the CDR1 and CDR2 loops are SGHVS and FNYEAQ. The germline V end is reduced by 5 bases and the J end by 5 bases; junction bases left unmatched: 14. The TCR sequence derives from a person between 25 and 79 years old with non-small cell lung cancer. The sequences come from blood, collected at baseline. The rearrangement combines TRBV7-6 with TRBJ1-2; 10 bases in between match TRBD1. Here the CDR3 is given as CASSRGTGARSLYGYTF. The nucleotide sequence is given as TGTGCCAGCAGCCGGGGGACAGGGGCTCGATCGCTTTATGGCTACACCTTC.